This T cell receptor beta chain was captured in a study of a mutant IDH1 vaccine in newly diagnosed glioma (dated by TCRdb to 2020 to 2023). Some background on the complete study: Vaccination began 4-6 weeks after radiotherapy alone, or alongside temozolomide cycles in the chemotherapy-containing groups. Peripheral blood was drawn at six visits: V03 (baseline), V05, V07, V10, V12 and V13. The approximately 29 treated patients were around 60% male and approximately 40% female, with a mean age of approximately 40 years. Prior to enrollment, patients had been given standard therapy consisting of radiotherapy alone, temozolomide alone, or radiochemotherapy with temozolomide, with the combination given to most patients. The week-35 safety follow-up took place at visit V12, and the week-47 end of study took place at visit V13. For exploratory analyses, approximately 23 treated patients had longitudinal TCRB deep sequencing done wherever samples were available. The paper as a whole reports these results and caveats: Across multiple MHC alleles, vaccine-induced immune responses were seen in around 93% of patients. PBMC samples for TCRB deep sequencing were selected based on availability. No apparent relationship was observed between pseudoprogression and alterations in the top peripheral T cell clonotypes detected by TCRB sequencing. The authors stated that sample limitations prevented analyses of patient blood samples from being reproduced.

The library was obtained by the immunoSEQ multiplex PCR assay. The hsTCRB Kit was used according to the manufacturer's protocol to amplify rearranged TCR beta chain sequences. An Illumina MiSeq was used to sequence the TCRB libraries. The authors' analysis ran thus. The kit vendor's proprietary platform handled demultiplexing, trimming and gene mapping. Held by TCRdb, this immuneACCESS table contains in-frame sequences only and omits some clones. Under half of the omission traces to an unresolved V gene where checked; the cause of the rest is unknown. For V, J and clone size, that table is used; D and trimming come from the DNA. Counted in this sample were over 30,000 clones; 87% of them appeared once. The ten largest clones represent 9.5% to 15% of the sample. This clone was seen just once. Its cognate antigen has yet to be identified. Per-base qualities were not stored, and no clone one base away is much larger.

The time point label, as the study defines it: week 47, end of study. Each vaccine dose, consisting of 300 ug of a 20-mer mutant IDH1 peptide in Montanide, was administered subcutaneously with topical imiquimod. Patients were given eight vaccinations, in weeks 1, 3, 5, 7, 11, 15, 19 and 23, which matched visits V03 through V10. Donors had newly diagnosed WHO grade 3 or 4 IDH1-mutant astrocytomas with loss of nuclear ATRX. The samples were drawn from NOA16, a multicentre, single-arm, open-label phase I trial in Germany that tested a mutant IDH1 peptide vaccine in humans for the first time. Genomic DNA for TCRB sequencing was extracted from EDTA blood using the DNeasy Blood and Tissue Kit. Here the sequenced sample was PBMCs, taken from a glioma patient whose treatment included an IDH1 peptide vaccine. This receptor was taken from a woman in her 30s with glioma.

The DNA is as follows: TGTGCCAGGTTACAGGGTATTGGGGAGACCCAGTACTTC. Translated, this is CARLQGIGETQYF. The chain employs TRBV10-3 and TRBJ2-5; a tentative D match to TRBD1 spans 6 bases. Looking up the germline V gene yields CDR1 ENHRY and CDR2 SYGVKD. The junction shows trimming of 10 bases on V and 5 bases on J, plus 17 bases between the germline ends. The CDR3 contains 13 residues, cysteine and phenylalanine counted. Here the CDR3 DNA is all that survives: 39 bases in frame from base 1.